The 27 T cell receptor beta chains listed next were all sequenced from one sample in a study of cytomegalovirus exposure and HLA in healthy donors. The study ran its PCR with 60 Vbeta and 13 Jbeta primers. The protocol was immunoSEQ multiplex PCR, while the TCRdb copy is restricted to in-frame clones and leaves out a portion. The sample gives 150,000 to 200,000 clones, more than 60% of which show up once; approximately 11% is in the top ten. Sequenced material: PBMCs. These receptors came from a man between 18 and 29 years old in good health and CMV-seropositive.

This clone was counted only a few times. This chain joins TRBV6-6 and TRBJ2-7, with a possible D match to TRBD1 (6 bases). This CDR3 spans 16 amino acids. Germline values: CDR1 MNHNY, CDR2 SVGAGI (reference sequence). The V gene lost 1 base and the J gene lost 4 bases, with 17 bases spanning the gap. The chain's CDR3 is CASSYFQGQNLYEQYF. CDR3 sequence (DNA): TGTGCCAGCAGTTACTTCCAGGGGCAGAATTTGTACGAGCAGTACTTC.

This clone was picked up one time. This sequence joins TRBV7-9 and TRBJ2-1, with TRBD2 identical over 9 bases. The germline CDR1 and CDR2 sequences are SEHNR and FQNEAQ (reference sequence). CDR3 size: 17 residues. After removal of 0 bases from V and 4 bases from J, the junction contained 7 bases not matched to a gene. The DNA of the CDR3 is TGTGCCAGCAGCTTAGCGCTTGGACTAGCGAAATACAATGAGCAGTTCTTC. Translated: CASSLALGLAKYNEQFF.

The chain links TRBV2 to TRBJ2-1; TRBD2 might be the D (6 bases). Germline CDR1 is SNHLY and CDR2 is FYNNEI. The CDR3 runs 13 residues. Written as DNA, the CDR3 is TGTGTCTCCGACGGGAGCCCCTACAATGAGCAGTTCTTC. It encodes CVSDGSPYNEQFF.

In its sample, this clone was seen a few times. The chain uses TRBV30 and TRBJ2-3; D might be TRBD2 (6 bases). Germline V lookup: CDR1 GTSNPN, CDR2 SVGIG (reference sequence). The CDR3 is 14 amino acids. Trimming took 5 bases from V and 2 from J, leaving 14 bases between them. CDR3 DNA: TGTGCCTGGCAGAAAGGGAGGCCCACAGATACGCAGTATTTT. Translation gives CAWQKGRPTDTQYF.

The chain combines TRBV5-1 with TRBJ1-1, with a possible D match to TRBD1 (5 bases). V was cut by 0 bases and J by 0 bases, with 15 bases left in between. CDR3 length equals 17 residues. Looked up from germline, CDR1 is SGHRS and CDR2 is YFSETQ. This CDR3 is CASSLAGQTSMNTEAFF. CDR3 DNA: TGCGCCAGCAGCTTGGCCGGACAAACTTCAATGAACACTGAAGCTTTCTTT.

This chain uses TRBV28 with TRBJ2-5; 10 bases agree with TRBD2. The J call may be mistaken, given a closer DNA end match to TRBJ2-7. From germline, CDR1 is MDHEN and CDR2 SYDVKM. This CDR3 comprises 17 residues. CDR3 amino acids: CASSFRFLAGGSYEQYF. The CDR3 DNA follows: TGTGCCAGCAGTTTTAGGTTTTTAGCGGGAGGATCCTACGAGCAGTACTTC.

V is TRBV4-1 and J is TRBJ2-7; tentatively, D is TRBD2 (5 bases). The ends were cut back, 4 bases at V and 5 bases at J, with 15 bases in the middle. This CDR3 is built from 14 residues. CDR1 and CDR2 (germline): MGHRA, YSYEKL. CDR3 coding DNA: TGCGCCAGCAGCCCCTGGACTGGCTTAGACGAGCAGTACTTC. Encoded protein: CASSPWTGLDEQYF.

The chain employs TRBV28 and TRBJ2-7; 8 positions match TRBD2. The CDR3 totals 16 residues. V was clipped by 3 bases and J by 2 bases; unmatched bases: 9. CDR1 and CDR2 (germline): MDHEN, SYDVKM. The CDR3 loop is CASSFAGGAVAYEQYF. The CDR3 DNA reads TGTGCCAGCAGTTTCGCCGGGGGGGCCGTTGCCTACGAGCAGTACTTC.

V and J are TRBV4-1 and TRBJ2-7, with D possibly matching TRBD2 (5 bases). V was trimmed by 0 bases and J by 3 bases, leaving 9 bases between them. Germline CDR1 reads MGHRA; CDR2 reads YSYEKL. CDR3 length: 14 residues. CDR3 region: CASSQDASRYEQYF. CDR3 DNA: TGCGCCAGCAGCCAAGACGCTAGCCGCTACGAGCAGTACTTC.

The chain carries TRBV2 and TRBJ2-7; D gene unclear. This CDR3 is 14 amino acids long. V dropped 4 bases and J dropped 2 bases, with 12 bases sitting between them. Germline V gives CDR1 SNHLY, CDR2 FYNNEI. CDR3 DNA: TGTGCCAGCAGTGTGGTGTCTGGAGCCTACGAGCAGTACTTC. Protein sequence: CASSVVSGAYEQYF.

This chain links TRBV19 with TRBJ1-1, with D perhaps matching TRBD1 (5 bases). The germline CDR1 and CDR2 sequences are LNHDA and SQIVND (reference sequence). Trimming took 3 bases from V and 4 from J, leaving 12 bases between them. The CDR3 spans 14 residues. The CDR3 spells CASSMGRGGTEAFF. CDR3 in DNA: TGTGCCAGTAGTATGGGTCGGGGGGGCACTGAAGCTTTCTTT.

The chain is built from TRBV4-2 and TRBJ1-4; 9 bases match TRBD1. The V segment lost 3 bases and the J segment 0 bases; nucleotides outside the gene matches: 5. CDR1 LGHNA and CDR2 YNFKEQ come from the germline V gene. The CDR3 is made up of 17 amino acids. CDR3 region: CASSQETGGATNEKLFF. CDR3 bases: TGTGCCAGCAGCCAGGAGACAGGGGGAGCAACTAATGAAAAACTGTTTTTT.

V usage is TRBV7-3 and J usage is TRBJ1-2, with a possible D match to TRBD1 (6 bases). Trimming removed 4 bases from V and 8 bases from J, with 14 bases in between. Germline V gene sequence: CDR1 SGHTA, CDR2 FQGTGA. The CDR3 spans 13 residues. CDR3 region: CASSWDNRRGYTF. DNA of the CDR3: TGTGCCAGCAGCTGGGACAACCGCCGGGGCTACACCTTC. The complete variable domain, with remaining parts taken from reference TRBV7-3 and TRBJ1-2, reads GAGVSQTPSNKVTEKGKYVELRCDPISGHTALYWYRQSLGQGPEFLIYFQGTGAADDSGLPNDRFFAVRPEGSVSTLKIQRTERGDSAVYLCASSWDNRRGYTFGSGTRLTVV.

The CDR3 is CASSVSGTGGYEQYF. The DNA of the CDR3 is TGTGCCAGCAGTGTTTCCGGGACAGGGGGCTACGAGCAGTACTTC. The V and J genes are TRBV6-1 and TRBJ2-7, with 11 bases that match TRBD1. This CDR3 region has 15 residues. V dropped 4 bases and J dropped 3; count of bases not matched to a gene: 5. Per germline, CDR1 MNHNS and CDR2 SASEGT.

This rearrangement joins TRBV5-1 to TRBJ2-7; 7 bases fit TRBD2. The CDR3 is 14 amino acids. Looked up from germline, CDR1 is SGHRS and CDR2 is YFSETQ. V was clipped by 4 bases and J by 6 bases; unmatched bases: 10. The CDR3 protein is CASSPSGGPGEQYF. CDR3 in DNA: TGCGCCAGCAGCCCGTCGGGGGGACCTGGCGAGCAGTACTTC.

The chain is built from TRBV19 and TRBJ2-5, with a tentative D call TRBD1 (5 bases). The CDR3 runs to 10 residues. Germline CDR1 reads LNHDA; CDR2 reads SQIVND (reference sequence). Trimming pared 7 bases from V and 9 bases from J, leaving 9 bases between. The CDR3 loop is CASKGSSQYF. In DNA, the CDR3 is TGTGCCAGTAAGGGGTCATCCCAGTACTTC. The whole variable domain, remainder taken from reference TRBV19 and TRBJ2-5, is DGGITQSPKYLFRKEGQNVTLSCEQNLNHDAMYWYRQDPGQGLRLIYYSQIVNDFQKGDIAEGYSVSREKKESFPLTVTSAQKNPTAFYLCASKGSSQYFGPGTRLLVL.

The rearrangement uses TRBV30 and TRBJ2-7; 12 bases line up with TRBD1. Germline V gene lookup returns CDR1 GTSNPN and CDR2 SVGIG (reference sequence). The CDR3 is 14 residues long. V shed 5 bases and J 4 bases; nucleotides not matched to a gene: 6. The CDR3 sequence is CAWCPGQGAYEQYF. In nucleotides, the CDR3 is TGTGCCTGGTGTCCGGGACAGGGGGCTTACGAGCAGTACTTC.

The V call is TRBV9, the J call TRBJ2-1; D may be TRBD2 (6 bases). Germline CDR1 is SGDLS and CDR2 is YYNGEE. Trimming left V 4 bases short and J 6 bases short, with 17 bases between. The CDR3 runs 15 residues. CDR3 DNA sequence: TGTGCCAGCAGCCCAACGGGCGGGATCGGCAATGAGCAGTTCTTC. Amino acids: CASSPTGGIGNEQFF.

The chain carries TRBV30 and TRBJ2-7, with D maybe TRBD1 (5 bases). V was trimmed by 1 base and J by 3 bases, leaving 13 bases between them. This CDR3 region has 14 residues. Germline CDR1 GTSNPN, CDR2 SVGIG (reference sequence). The CDR3 region is CAWSEQAWSYEQYF. In nucleotides, the CDR3 is TGTGCCTGGAGTGAACAGGCCTGGAGCTACGAGCAGTACTTC.

V gene TRBV19 combines with J gene TRBJ2-1, with 9 bases aligning to TRBD1. Germline lookup yields CDR1 LNHDA and CDR2 SQIVND (reference sequence). V was pared by 4 bases and J by 8 bases, with 9 bases of the junction left unmatched. CDR3 length equals 15 residues. CDR3 sequence: CASSNPGQGFYEQFF. The DNA of the CDR3 is TGTGCCAGTAGTAACCCGGGACAGGGTTTCTATGAGCAGTTCTTC.

V is TRBV5-1 and J is TRBJ1-5; D is perhaps TRBD1 (5 bases). The CDR3 extends over 13 amino acids. The V gene lost 3 bases and the J gene lost 7 bases, with 11 bases spanning the gap. The germline V gene encodes CDR1 SGHRS and CDR2 YFSETQ. CDR3 region: CASSWGGGQPQHF. Written as DNA, the CDR3 is TGCGCCAGCAGCTGGGGGGGAGGCCAGCCCCAGCATTTT.

CDR3 sequence reads: CASSQTQPGQGVYEQYF. CDR3 nucleotides: TGCGCCAGCAGCCAGACACAGCCGGGACAGGGGGTGTACGAGCAGTACTTC. The chain employs TRBV5-1 and TRBJ2-7; TRBD1 matches at 11 bases. The CDR3 is 17 amino acids. Losses at the gene ends were 4 bases for V and 4 bases for J; bases not matched to a gene: 13. The germline CDR1 and CDR2 sequences are SGHRS and YFSETQ.

The chain links TRBV7-2 to TRBJ1-4; D is possibly TRBD1 (6 bases). This CDR3 is built from 16 residues. V was pared by 1 base and J by 3 bases, with 12 bases between. From germline, CDR1 is SGHTA and CDR2 FQGNSA. This chain's CDR3 is CASSLDRVQANEKLFF. The CDR3, as DNA: TGTGCCAGCAGCTTAGACAGGGTACAGGCTAATGAAAAACTGTTTTTT.

The chain uses TRBV15 and TRBJ2-1, with 9 positions matching TRBD2. This CDR3 region has 15 residues. V shed 0 bases, J shed 7 bases, and the junction held 4 bases outside the gene matches. Germline CDR1 LNHNV, CDR2 YYDKDF (reference sequence). The CDR3 DNA sequence: TGTGCCACCAGCAGAGATAGACTAGCGGTTAATGAGCAGTTCTTC. This gives the protein CATSRDRLAVNEQFF.

The chain has TRBV27 and TRBJ2-3; 8 bases map to TRBD1. This CDR3 comprises 14 residues. In germline, CDR1 is MNHEY, CDR2 SMNVEV (reference sequence). Germline trimming cut 4 bases from V and 4 bases from J; bases unmatched to any gene: 4. CDR3 coding DNA: TGTGCCAGCAGTTCAGGGGGCGCAGCAGATACGCAGTATTTT. It translates to CASSSGGAADTQYF.

The J gene is TRBJ1-4, the V gene TRBV2, with a possible D match to TRBD1 (6 bases). V was cut by 11 bases and J by 7 bases, with 20 bases left in between. This CDR3 contains 14 residues. Germline V gives CDR1 SNHLY, CDR2 FYNNEI. In nucleotides, the CDR3 is TGTGCCGCAGGGGTTATAGGTGGGGGTGAAAAACTGTTTTTT. The encoded protein is CAAGVIGGGEKLFF.

This clone was observed once. V and J are TRBV28 and TRBJ1-1, with D maybe TRBD1 (5 bases). Trimming shortened V by 6 bases and J by 1 base, and 12 bases separated the two germline ends. The CDR3 extends over 14 amino acids. Germline loops: CDR1 MDHEN, CDR2 SYDVKM. The CDR3 protein is CASRFLGQNTEAFF. DNA for the CDR3: TGTGCCAGCAGGTTCCTCGGACAGAACACTGAAGCTTTCTTT.